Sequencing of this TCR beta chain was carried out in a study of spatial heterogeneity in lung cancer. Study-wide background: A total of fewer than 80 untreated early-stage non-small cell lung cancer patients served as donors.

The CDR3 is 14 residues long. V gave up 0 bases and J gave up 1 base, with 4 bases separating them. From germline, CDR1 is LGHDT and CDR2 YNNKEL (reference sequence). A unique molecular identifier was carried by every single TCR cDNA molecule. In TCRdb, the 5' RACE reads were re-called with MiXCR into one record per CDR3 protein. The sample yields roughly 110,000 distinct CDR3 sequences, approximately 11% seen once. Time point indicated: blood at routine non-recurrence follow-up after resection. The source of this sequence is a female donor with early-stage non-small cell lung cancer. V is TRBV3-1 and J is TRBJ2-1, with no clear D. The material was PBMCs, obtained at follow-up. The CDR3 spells CASSQDPSYNEQFF. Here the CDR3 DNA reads TGTGCCAGCAGCCAAGACCCGTCCTACAATGAGCAGTTCTTC.